This T cell receptor (beta chain) comes out of a study of blood T cell repertoires in COVID-19. Study at large: T cells, B-cell-depleted T cells, or PBMCs supplied cDNA or gDNA.

This clone came up once. In the original workflow: Estimated nucleated cell counts came from reference gene primer amplification. Repertoires were generated with immunoSEQ multiplex PCR, while TCRdb's copy carries only in-frame clones and drops some. V, J and clone size are taken as reported in that table, and D and trimming were inferred from the DNA itself. The sample records under 250,000 clones, roughly 80% being singletons. The CDR3 length is 13 residues. Trimming removed 4 bases from V and 15 bases from J; junction bases left unmatched: 13. From germline, CDR1 is SGHRS and CDR2 YFSETQ. This clonotype originated in a woman aged 80 or over with acute or convalescent COVID-19. Sequences were obtained from peripheral blood. The V call is TRBV5-1, the J call TRBJ2-1, with 7 bases identical to TRBD2. The CDR3 region has the DNA TGCGCCAGCAGCCAGTCTCGGGAGGTTATTGGGTTCTTC. This sequence encodes CASSQSREVIGFF.